This TCR beta chain was sequenced for a study of spatial heterogeneity in lung cancer. Study context: Detection consistently captured more beta-chain sequences than alpha-chain sequences.

The CDR3 has 13 residues. V gave up 6 bases and J gave up 0 bases, with 9 bases separating them. CDR1 LGHDT and CDR2 YNNKEL come from the germline V gene (reference sequence). This sample's time point: sample taken at primary tumor resection. The sequenced material consisted of unsorted whole RNA from tumor, nontumor lung or frozen PBMC. In this sample, this clonotype turned up a few times. TCRdb fed the 5' RACE reads into MiXCR, producing one record per CDR3 protein. The profile shows about 39,000 distinct CDR3 sequences, approximately 3.1% of them singletons. The chain combines TRBV3-1 with TRBJ2-7; either TRBD1 or TRBD2 may supply D (5 bases each). The TCR comes from a male donor with early-stage non-small cell lung cancer. The sample here was normal lung tissue next to the tumor, taken at surgery. This chain's CDR3 is CASRGESSYEQYF. The CDR3 DNA reads TGTGCCAGCAGGGGGGAGAGCTCCTACGAGCAGTACTTC.